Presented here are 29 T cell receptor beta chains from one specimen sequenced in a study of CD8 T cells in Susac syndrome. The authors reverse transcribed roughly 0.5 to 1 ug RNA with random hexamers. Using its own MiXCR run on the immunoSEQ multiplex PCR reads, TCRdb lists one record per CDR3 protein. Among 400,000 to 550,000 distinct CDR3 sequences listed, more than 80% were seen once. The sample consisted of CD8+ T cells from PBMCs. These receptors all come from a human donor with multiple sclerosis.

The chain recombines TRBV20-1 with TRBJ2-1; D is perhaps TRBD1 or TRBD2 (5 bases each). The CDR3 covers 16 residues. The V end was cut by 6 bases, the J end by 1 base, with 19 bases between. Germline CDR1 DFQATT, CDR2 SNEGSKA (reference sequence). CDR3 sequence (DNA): TGCAGTGCCAAAGAGATGGGGGAAGCTTCCTACAATGAGCAGTTCTTC. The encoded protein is CSAKEMGEASYNEQFF.

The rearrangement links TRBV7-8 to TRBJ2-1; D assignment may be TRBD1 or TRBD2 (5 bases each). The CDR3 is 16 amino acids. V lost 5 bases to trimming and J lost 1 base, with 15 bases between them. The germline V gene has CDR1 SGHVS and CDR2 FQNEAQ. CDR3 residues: CASSEIGTASYNEQFF. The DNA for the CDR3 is TGTGCCAGCAGCGAGATAGGGACCGCTTCCTACAATGAGCAGTTCTTC.

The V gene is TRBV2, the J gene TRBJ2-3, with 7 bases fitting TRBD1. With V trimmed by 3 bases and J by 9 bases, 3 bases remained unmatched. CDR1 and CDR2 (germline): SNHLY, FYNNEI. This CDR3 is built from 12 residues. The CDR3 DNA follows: TGTGCCAGCAGTGAGACAGGGAACACGCAGTATTTT. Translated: CASSETGNTQYF.

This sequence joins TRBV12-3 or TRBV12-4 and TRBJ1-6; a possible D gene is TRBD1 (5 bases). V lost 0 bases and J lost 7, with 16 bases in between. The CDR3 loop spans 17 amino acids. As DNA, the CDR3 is TGTGCCAGCAGTTTAGCGGGCGGGGGAGCAGGAAATTCACCCCTCCACTTT. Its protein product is CASSLAGGGAGNSPLHF.

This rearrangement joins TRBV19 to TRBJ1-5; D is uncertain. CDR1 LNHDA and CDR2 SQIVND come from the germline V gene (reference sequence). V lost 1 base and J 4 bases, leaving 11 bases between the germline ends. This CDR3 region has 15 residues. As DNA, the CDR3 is TGTGCCAGTAGTATAGCCGGGGTTGGAAATCAGCCCCAGCATTTT. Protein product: CASSIAGVGNQPQHF.

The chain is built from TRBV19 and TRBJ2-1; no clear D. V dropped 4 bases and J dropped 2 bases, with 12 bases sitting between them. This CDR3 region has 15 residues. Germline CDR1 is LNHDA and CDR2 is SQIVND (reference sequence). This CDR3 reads CASSRPLSAYNEQFF. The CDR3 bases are TGTGCCAGTAGTAGACCCCTCTCCGCCTACAATGAGCAGTTCTTC.

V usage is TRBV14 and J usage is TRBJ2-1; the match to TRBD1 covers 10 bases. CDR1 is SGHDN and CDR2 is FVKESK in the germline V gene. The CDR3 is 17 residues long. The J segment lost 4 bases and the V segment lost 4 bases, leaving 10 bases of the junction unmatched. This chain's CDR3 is CASSPRPGQGWYNEQFF. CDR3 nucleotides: TGTGCCAGCAGCCCCCGACCGGGACAGGGGTGGTACAATGAGCAGTTCTTC.

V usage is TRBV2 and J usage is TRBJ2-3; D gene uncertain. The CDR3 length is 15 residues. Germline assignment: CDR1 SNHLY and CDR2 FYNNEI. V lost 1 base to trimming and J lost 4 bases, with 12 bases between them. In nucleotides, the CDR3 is TGTGCCAGCAGTGAAGTGGGAAGCGCCTCAGATACGCAGTATTTT. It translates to CASSEVGSASDTQYF.

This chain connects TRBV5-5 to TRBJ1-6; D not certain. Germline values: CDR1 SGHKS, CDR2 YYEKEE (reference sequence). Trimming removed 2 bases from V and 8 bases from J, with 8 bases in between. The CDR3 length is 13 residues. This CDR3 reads CASSFSLDSPLHF. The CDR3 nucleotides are TGTGCCAGCAGCTTTTCGTTAGATTCACCCCTCCACTTT.

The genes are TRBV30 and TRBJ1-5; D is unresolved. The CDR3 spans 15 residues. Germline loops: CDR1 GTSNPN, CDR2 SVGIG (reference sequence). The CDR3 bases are TGTGCTCCGAGTGTGGGCCAGATTAGCAATCAGCCCCAGCATTTT. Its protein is CAPSVGQISNQPQHF.

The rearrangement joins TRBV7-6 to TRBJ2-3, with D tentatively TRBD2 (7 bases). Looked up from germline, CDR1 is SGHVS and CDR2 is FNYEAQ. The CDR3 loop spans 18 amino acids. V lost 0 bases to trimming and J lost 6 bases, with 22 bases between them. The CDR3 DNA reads TGTGCCAGCAGCTTAGCGGGAGGGACACCTATTCTAGCGGATACGCAGTATTTT. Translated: CASSLAGGTPILADTQYF.

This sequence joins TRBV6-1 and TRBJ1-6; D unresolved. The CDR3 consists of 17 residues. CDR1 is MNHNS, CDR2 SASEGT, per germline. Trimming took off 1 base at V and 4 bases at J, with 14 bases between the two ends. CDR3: CASSEVTRLAYNSPLHF. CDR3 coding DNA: TGTGCCAGCAGTGAAGTTACGAGGTTGGCTTATAATTCACCCCTCCACTTT.

The CDR3 sequence: CASSNFGATTQETQYF. In DNA form, the CDR3 reads TGTGCCAGCAGTAATTTCGGGGCCACCACCCAAGAGACCCAGTACTTC. This chain joins TRBV28 and TRBJ2-5; D possibly matches TRBD1 or TRBD2 (5 bases each). CDR1 and CDR2 (germline): MDHEN, SYDVKM. The CDR3 is made up of 16 amino acids. V lost 5 bases and J 1 base, leaving 17 bases between the germline ends.

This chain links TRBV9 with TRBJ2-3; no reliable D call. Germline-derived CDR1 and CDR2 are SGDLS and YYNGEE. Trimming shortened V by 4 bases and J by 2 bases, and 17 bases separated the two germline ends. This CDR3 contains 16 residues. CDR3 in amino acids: CASSSEGGGVTDTQYF. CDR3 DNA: TGTGCCAGCAGCTCAGAAGGTGGCGGCGTCACAGATACGCAGTATTTT. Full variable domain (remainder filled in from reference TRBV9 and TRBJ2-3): DSGVTQTPKHLITATGQRVTLRCSPRSGDLSVYWYQQSLDQGLQFLIQYYNGEERAKGNILERFSAQQFPDLHSELNLSSLELGDSALYFCASSSEGGGVTDTQYFGPGTRLTVL.

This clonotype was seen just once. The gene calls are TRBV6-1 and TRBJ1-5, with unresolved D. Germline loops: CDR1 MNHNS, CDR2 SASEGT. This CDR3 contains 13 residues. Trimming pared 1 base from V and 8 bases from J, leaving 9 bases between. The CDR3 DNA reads TGTGCCAGCAGTGAAGACGGCTTTGAGCCCCAGCATTTT. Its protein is CASSEDGFEPQHF.

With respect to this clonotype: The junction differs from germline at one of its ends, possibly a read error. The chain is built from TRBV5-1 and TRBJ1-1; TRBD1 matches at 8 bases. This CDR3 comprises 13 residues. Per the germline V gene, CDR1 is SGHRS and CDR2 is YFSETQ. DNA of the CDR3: TGTGCCAGCAGTTTTGACAGGGGAACTGAAGCTTTCTTT. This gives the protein CASSFDRGTEAFF.

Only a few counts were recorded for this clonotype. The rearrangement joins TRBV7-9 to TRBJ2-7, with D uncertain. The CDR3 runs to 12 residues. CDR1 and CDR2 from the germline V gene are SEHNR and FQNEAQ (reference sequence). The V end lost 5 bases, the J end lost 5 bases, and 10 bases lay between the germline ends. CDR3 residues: CASSVHPDEQYF. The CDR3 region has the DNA TGTGCCAGCAGCGTCCACCCCGACGAGCAGTACTTC.

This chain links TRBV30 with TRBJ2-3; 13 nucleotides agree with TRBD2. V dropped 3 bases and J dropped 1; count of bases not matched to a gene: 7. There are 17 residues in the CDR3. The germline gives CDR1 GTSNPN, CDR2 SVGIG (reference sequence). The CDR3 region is CAWRYGLAGVRTDTQYF. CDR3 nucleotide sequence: TGTGCCTGGAGATACGGACTAGCGGGAGTACGCACAGATACGCAGTATTTT. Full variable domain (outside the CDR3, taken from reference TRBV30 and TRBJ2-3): SQTIHQWPATLVQPVGSPLSLECTVEGTSNPNLYWYRQAAGRGLQLLFYSVGIGQISSEVPQNLSASRPQDRQFILSSKKLLLSDSGFYLCAWRYGLAGVRTDTQYFGPGTRLTVL.

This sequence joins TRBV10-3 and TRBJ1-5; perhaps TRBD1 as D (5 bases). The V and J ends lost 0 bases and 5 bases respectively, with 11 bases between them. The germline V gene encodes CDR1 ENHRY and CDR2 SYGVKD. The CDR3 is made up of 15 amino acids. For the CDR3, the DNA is TGTGCCATCAGTGAGTCAATGGGGACCGATCAGCCCCAGCATTTT. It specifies CAISESMGTDQPQHF.

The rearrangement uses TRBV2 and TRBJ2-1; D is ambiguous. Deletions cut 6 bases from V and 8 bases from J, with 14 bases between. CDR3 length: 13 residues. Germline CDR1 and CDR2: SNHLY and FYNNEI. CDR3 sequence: CASRDGEVYEQFF. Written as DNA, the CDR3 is TGTGCCAGCAGAGACGGCGAAGTATATGAGCAGTTCTTC.

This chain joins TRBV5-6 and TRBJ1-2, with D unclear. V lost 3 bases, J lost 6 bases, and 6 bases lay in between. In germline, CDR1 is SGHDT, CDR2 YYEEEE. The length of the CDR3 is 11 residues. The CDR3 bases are TGTGCCAGCAGCTACGGGAATGGCTACACCTTC. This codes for CASSYGNGYTF.

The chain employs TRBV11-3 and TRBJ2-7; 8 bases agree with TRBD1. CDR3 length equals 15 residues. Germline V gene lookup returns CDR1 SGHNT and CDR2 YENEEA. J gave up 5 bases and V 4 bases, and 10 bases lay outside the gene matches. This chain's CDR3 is CASSSAGTGRNEQYF. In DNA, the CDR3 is TGTGCCAGCAGCTCAGCCGGGACAGGTAGGAACGAGCAGTACTTC.

The CDR3, as DNA: TGTGCCAGCTCACCACCGACACAGGCCTACGAGCAGTACTTC. It is translated as CASSPPTQAYEQYF. The rearrangement joins TRBV18 to TRBJ2-7, with D tentatively TRBD1 (5 bases). V was cut by 0 bases and J by 2 bases, with 8 bases left in between. Germline values: CDR1 KGHSH, CDR2 LQKENI. The CDR3 runs to 14 residues.

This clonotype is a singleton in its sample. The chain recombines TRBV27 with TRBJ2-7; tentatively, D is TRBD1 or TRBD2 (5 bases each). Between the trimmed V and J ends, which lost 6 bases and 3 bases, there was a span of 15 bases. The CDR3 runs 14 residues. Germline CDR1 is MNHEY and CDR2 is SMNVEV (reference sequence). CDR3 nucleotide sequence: TGTGCCAGCAGAGGCCAAATGGGGGTCTACGAGCAGTACTTC. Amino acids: CASRGQMGVYEQYF.

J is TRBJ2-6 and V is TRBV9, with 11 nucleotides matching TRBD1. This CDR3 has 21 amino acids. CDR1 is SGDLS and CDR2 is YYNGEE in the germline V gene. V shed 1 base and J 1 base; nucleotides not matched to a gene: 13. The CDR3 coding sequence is TGTGCCAGCAGCGTACCTAGGACAGGGGGCATCTTTAGGTCTGGGGCCAACGTCCTGACTTTC. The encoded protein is CASSVPRTGGIFRSGANVLTF.

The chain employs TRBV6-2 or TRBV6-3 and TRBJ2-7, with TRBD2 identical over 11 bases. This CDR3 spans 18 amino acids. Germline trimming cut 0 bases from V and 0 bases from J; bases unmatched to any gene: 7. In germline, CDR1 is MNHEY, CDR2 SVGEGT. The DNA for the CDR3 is TGTGCCAGCAGTTACTCCGCGACTAGCGGGGCAAGCTCCTACGAGCAGTACTTC. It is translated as CASSYSATSGASSYEQYF.

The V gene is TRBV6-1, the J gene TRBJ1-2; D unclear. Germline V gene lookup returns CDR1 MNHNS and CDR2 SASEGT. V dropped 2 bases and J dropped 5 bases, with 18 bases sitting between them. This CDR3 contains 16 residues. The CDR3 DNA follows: TGTGCCAGCAGTGAATCCGTCGACTCTCTTAATTATGGCTACACCTTC. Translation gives CASSESVDSLNYGYTF.

As DNA, the CDR3 is TGTGCCAGCAGCTTCCCTGAGGAGGGGGTCTGGACCGGGGAGCTGTTTTTT. Amino acid sequence: CASSFPEEGVWTGELFF. The chain joins TRBV7-9 to TRBJ2-2; D might be TRBD1 or TRBD2, each matching 6 bases. Trimming pared 3 bases from V and 5 bases from J, leaving 19 bases between. The CDR3 sequence is 17 residues long. Germline-derived CDR1 and CDR2 are SEHNR and FQNEAQ (reference sequence). Using reference TRBV7-9 and TRBJ2-2 for the parts outside the CDR3, the full variable domain is DTGVSQNPRHKITKRGQNVTFRCDPISEHNRLYWYRQTLGQGPEFLTYFQNEAQLEKSRLLSDRFSAERPKGSFSTLEIQRTEQGDSAMYLCASSFPEEGVWTGELFFGEGSRLTVL.

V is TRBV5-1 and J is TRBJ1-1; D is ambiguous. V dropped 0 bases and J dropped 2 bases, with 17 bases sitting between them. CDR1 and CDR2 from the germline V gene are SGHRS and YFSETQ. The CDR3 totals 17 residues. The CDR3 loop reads CASSLEGLTGPNTEAFF. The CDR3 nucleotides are TGCGCCAGCAGCTTGGAAGGGCTGACCGGCCCCAACACTGAAGCTTTCTTT.